This TCR beta chain was profiled in a study of OX40 agonist ivuxolimab in advanced cancers. Study background: Prior anti-PD-1, anti-PD-L1 or anti-CTLA-4 therapy did not bar entry, and more than 35% had some.

The germline V gene has CDR1 SGHNT and CDR2 YYREEE (reference sequence). V gave up 5 bases and J gave up 5 bases, with 13 bases separating them. The CDR3 contains 13 residues. As for this clone: The antigen is undetermined.

Study-wide results and limits: Dose levels from 0.1 to 3.0 mg/kg saw CD4+ and CD8+ blood T cells expand clonally by week 6.

Some clones are missing from TCRdb's copy, which holds only in-frame ones; the method was immunoSEQ multiplex PCR. Seen here are roughly 49,000 clones, 88% observed once, and the top ten hold roughly half. The chain joins TRBV5-4 to TRBJ2-5; possibly TRBD2 for D (6 bases). This receptor was taken from an adult with an advanced solid tumor such as melanoma, head and neck, liver or kidney cancer. The sequencing used CD4+ or CD8+ T cells sorted from blood, collected in a trial of the OX40 agonist ivuxolimab. CDR3 sequence reads: CASSYQGGETQYF. The DNA of the CDR3 is TGTGCCAGCAGTTACCAGGGAGGCGAGACCCAGTACTTC.